Here is one TCR beta chain with its context. This sample stems from a study of blood T cell repertoires in COVID-19. About the research overall: Samples of COVID-19 (acute and convalescent) were obtained from the United States, Italy and Spain. T cells, B-cell-depleted T cells, or PBMCs supplied cDNA or gDNA.

With V trimmed by 4 bases and J by 4 bases, 12 bases remained unmatched. The V gene's germline CDR1 is SGHNT and CDR2 YYREEE (reference sequence). The CDR3 covers 16 residues. Clones were read by immunoSEQ multiplex PCR, and TCRdb kept only the in-frame ones, dropping some. The table shows under 350,000 clones, with around nine tenths occurring only once. Participant-reported clinical history was the basis for cohort assignment. Material for sequencing was PBMCs or T cells enriched from blood (not recorded which). The chain uses TRBV5-4 and TRBJ1-2, with 8 positions matching TRBD1. The TCR originated in a woman between 35 and 50 years old who had recovered from COVID-19. The CDR3 sequence is CASSPNPSGGLYGYTF. The DNA for the CDR3 is TGTGCCAGCAGCCCTAACCCATCAGGGGGCCTCTATGGCTACACCTTC.